This T cell receptor (beta chain) was recorded in a study of neurological immune-mediated disorders. This clonotype appeared many times. One entry per CDR3 protein results from TCRdb running MiXCR on the 5' RACE reads. The data show some 70,000 distinct CDR3 sequences, nearly 3.5% seen once. The CDR3 loop spans 14 amino acids. The V and J ends lost 1 base and 4 bases, in that order; junction bases with no gene match: 3. Looked up from germline, CDR1 is SEHNR and CDR2 is FQNEAQ (reference sequence). The clonotype comes from a man aged 35-49 years with multiple sclerosis. This chain joins TRBV7-9 and TRBJ1-2; 7 positions agree with TRBD1. Sequencing input: PBMCs. The CDR3 bases are TGTGCCAGCAGCTTAGGAGGGGGCGGCTATGGCTACACCTTC. It codes for CASSLGGGGYGYTF.